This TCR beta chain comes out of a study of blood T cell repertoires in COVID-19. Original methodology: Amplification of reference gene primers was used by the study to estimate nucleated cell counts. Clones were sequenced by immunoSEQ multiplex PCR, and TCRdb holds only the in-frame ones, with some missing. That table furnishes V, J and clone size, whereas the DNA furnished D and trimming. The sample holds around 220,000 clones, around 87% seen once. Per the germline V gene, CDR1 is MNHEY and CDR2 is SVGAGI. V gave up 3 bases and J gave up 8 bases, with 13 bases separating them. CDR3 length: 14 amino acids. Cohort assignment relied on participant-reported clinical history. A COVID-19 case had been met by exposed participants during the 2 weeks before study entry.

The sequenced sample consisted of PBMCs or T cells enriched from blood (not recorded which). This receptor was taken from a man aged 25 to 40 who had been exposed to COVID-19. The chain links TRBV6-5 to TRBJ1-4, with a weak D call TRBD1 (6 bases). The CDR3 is CASSYAGDREKLFF. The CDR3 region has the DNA TGTGCCAGCAGTTATGCAGGGGATCGCGAAAAACTGTTTTTT.